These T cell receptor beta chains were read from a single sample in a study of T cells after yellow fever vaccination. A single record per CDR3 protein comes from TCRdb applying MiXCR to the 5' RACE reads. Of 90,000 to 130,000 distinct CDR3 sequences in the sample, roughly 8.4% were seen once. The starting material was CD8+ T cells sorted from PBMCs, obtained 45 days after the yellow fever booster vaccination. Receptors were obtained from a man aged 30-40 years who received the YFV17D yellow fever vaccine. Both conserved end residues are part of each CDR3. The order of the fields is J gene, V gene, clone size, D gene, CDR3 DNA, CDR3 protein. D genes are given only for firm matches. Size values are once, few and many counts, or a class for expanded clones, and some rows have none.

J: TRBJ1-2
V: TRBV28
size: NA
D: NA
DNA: TGTGCCAGCAGTTCCCCCTATGCCTATGGCTACACCTTC
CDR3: CASSSPYAYGYTF

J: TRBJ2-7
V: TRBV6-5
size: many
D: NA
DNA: TGTGCCAGCAGTTACTCTATCGGAGCCTACGAGCAGTACTTC
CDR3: CASSYSIGAYEQYF

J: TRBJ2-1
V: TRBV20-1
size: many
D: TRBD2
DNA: TGCAGTGCCGAAGGGACTAGCCTATTCTTC
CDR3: CSAEGTSLFF

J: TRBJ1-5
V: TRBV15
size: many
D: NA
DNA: TGTGCCACCAGCAGAGTCGGGGCAAATCAGCCCCAGCATTTT
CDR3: CATSRVGANQPQHF

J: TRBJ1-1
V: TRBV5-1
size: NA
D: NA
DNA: TGCGCCAGTACCGGACAGAGCATGAACACTGAAGCTTTCTTT
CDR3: CASTGQSMNTEAFF

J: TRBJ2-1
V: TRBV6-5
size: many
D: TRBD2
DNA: TGTGCCAGCAGTTACGAATTAGCGGGAGCTCCCTTCAATGAGCAGTTCTTC
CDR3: CASSYELAGAPFNEQFF

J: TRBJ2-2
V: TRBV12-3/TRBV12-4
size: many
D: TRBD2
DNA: TGTGCCAGCGGGGGACTAGCGGGGAACACCGGGGAGCTGTTTTTT
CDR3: CASGGLAGNTGELFF

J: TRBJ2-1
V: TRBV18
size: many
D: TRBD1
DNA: TGTGCCAGCTCACCTGGGACAGGGGGGATGTACAATGAGCAGTTCTTC
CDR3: CASSPGTGGMYNEQFF

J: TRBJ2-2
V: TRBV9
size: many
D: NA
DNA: TGTGCCAGCAGCGCCGCTTTTGGCACCGGGGAGCTGTTTTTT
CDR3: CASSAAFGTGELFF

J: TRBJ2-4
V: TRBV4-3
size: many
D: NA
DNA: TGCGCCAGCAGCCAAGATGGGACGAGTATAGCCAAAAACATTCAGTACTTC
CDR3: CASSQDGTSIAKNIQYF

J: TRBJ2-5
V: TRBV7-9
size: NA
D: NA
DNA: TGTGCCAGCAGCTCCCCCGCGACAGGTTGGGTGGAGACCCAGTACTTC
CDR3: CASSSPATGWVETQYF

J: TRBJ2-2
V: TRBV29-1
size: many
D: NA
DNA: TGCAGCGTAGTGGACAGCCACACGAACACCGGGGAGCTGTTTTTT
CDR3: CSVVDSHTNTGELFF

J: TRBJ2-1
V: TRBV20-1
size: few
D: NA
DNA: TGCAGTGCTACCGGGCTCGGTGAGCAGTTCTTC
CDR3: CSATGLGEQFF

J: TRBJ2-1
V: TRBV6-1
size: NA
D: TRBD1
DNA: TGTGCCAGCGAGTCCCTTCCGGGACAGATTTACAATGAGCAGTTCTTC
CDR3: CASESLPGQIYNEQFF

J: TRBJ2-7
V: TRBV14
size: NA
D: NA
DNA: TGTGCCAGCAGCCAAGGAAACCGGGACACCCTCGCCGAGCAGTACTTC
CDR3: CASSQGNRDTLAEQYF

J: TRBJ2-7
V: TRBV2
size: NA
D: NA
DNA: TGTGCCACCCACATCTGGGGGCGCGAAGGCGAGCAGTACTTC
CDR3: CATHIWGREGEQYF